This paragraph reports one T cell receptor beta chain. No antigen is known for it. The protocol was immunoSEQ multiplex PCR, while the TCRdb copy is restricted to in-frame clones and leaves out a portion. Of approximately 80,000 clones in the sample, 80% to 90% are singletons; the top ten hold more than 3%. The data are from a study of T cell responses to AZD1222 COVID-19 vaccine. General study results and limits: Donors in the cohort were predominantly white British and more often female, and clonal diversity was possibly underestimated. Unmutated variant regions are reportedly targeted by nearly half of spike-specific TCRs.

Second doses at about 4 or about 12 weeks were pooled. CDR1 and CDR2 from the germline V gene are SGHRS and YFSETQ. This CDR3 region has 12 residues. V was clipped by 2 bases and J by 2 bases, with 5 bases between them. V gene TRBV5-1 combines with J gene TRBJ2-7; D is ambiguous. This material consisted of peripheral blood, taken 28 days after the second AZD1222 dose. The clonotype was recovered from an adult who received the AZD1222 COVID-19 vaccine. The DNA for the CDR3 is TGCGCCAGCAGCTTAAAGCCCTACGAGCAGTACTTC. This encodes CASSLKPYEQYF.